A single sample is the source of the 21 T cell receptor beta chains below, sequenced in a study of siplizumab effects on memory and regulatory T cells. Sequenced by immunoSEQ multiplex PCR; TCRdb stores in-frame clones only, minus some. The sample has approximately 100,000 clones; roughly 95% are singletons. The specimen sequenced was non-Treg CD4+ T cells sorted from blood. All receptors come from a human donor in good health.

This clone was seen just once. The V gene is TRBV10-3, the J gene TRBJ1-3; D ambiguous. CDR3 length: 15 residues. The V end was cut by 0 bases, the J end by 0 bases, with 6 bases between. Per the germline V gene, CDR1 is ENHRY and CDR2 is SYGVKD. The CDR3 sequence: CAISESWPSGNTIYF. CDR3 sequence (DNA): TGTGCCATCAGTGAGTCGTGGCCCTCTGGAAACACCATATATTTT.

J is TRBJ2-5 and V is TRBV11-2; 8 bases align to TRBD2. CDR1 and CDR2 from the germline V gene are SGHAT and FQNNGV. J was trimmed by 3 bases and V by 2 bases; bases with no gene match: 14. The length of the CDR3 is 18 residues. This CDR3 is CASSLMAAGGSKKETQYF. In DNA form, the CDR3 reads TGTGCCAGCAGCTTAATGGCGGCGGGGGGCTCAAAGAAAGAGACCCAGTACTTC.

This clone was observed once. The chain employs TRBV7-9 and TRBJ2-2, with 7 bases fitting TRBD1. CDR1 and CDR2 from the germline V gene are SEHNR and FQNEAQ (reference sequence). CDR3 length: 15 amino acids. The trim removed 1 base at V and 7 bases at J, leaving 6 bases unmatched. The CDR3 reads CASSLGTGVDGELFF. The CDR3 nucleotides read TGTGCCAGCAGCTTAGGGACAGGCGTCGACGGGGAGCTGTTTTTT.

The V and J genes are TRBV6-6 and TRBJ2-7, with 12 bases aligning to TRBD2. After removal of 0 bases from V and 2 bases from J, the junction contained 2 bases not matched to a gene. Per germline, CDR1 MNHNY and CDR2 SVGAGI (reference sequence). The CDR3 is 16 amino acids. CDR3 residues: CASSYSTSGGPYEQYF. Here the CDR3 DNA reads TGTGCCAGCAGTTACTCGACTAGCGGGGGCCCCTACGAGCAGTACTTC.

The chain recombines TRBV5-1 with TRBJ2-1; 10 nucleotides match TRBD2. CDR1 is SGHRS, CDR2 YFSETQ, per germline. This CDR3 has 15 residues. J lost 2 bases, V lost 3 bases, and 2 bases had no gene match. CDR3 nucleotide sequence: TGCGCCAGCAGCTGGAGCGGGGGGGCCTACAATGAGCAGTTCTTC. This gives the protein CASSWSGGAYNEQFF.

The chain has TRBV15 and TRBJ2-3, with D uncertain. Germline CDR1 LNHNV, CDR2 YYDKDF (reference sequence). The CDR3 is made up of 13 amino acids. Between the trimmed V and J ends, which lost 7 bases and 5 bases, there was a span of 13 bases. CDR3 protein: CATNSRLGDTQYF. In nucleotides, the CDR3 is TGTGCCACCAACTCAAGGCTAGGAGATACGCAGTATTTT.

The chain carries TRBV5-1 and TRBJ1-2, with D perhaps matching TRBD1 (6 bases). Germline lookup yields CDR1 SGHRS and CDR2 YFSETQ. V lost 0 bases and J lost 8, with 11 bases in between. This CDR3 comprises 13 residues. DNA of the CDR3: TGCGCCAGCAGCTTGGAACAGGGAGGCGGCTACACCTTC. This translates into CASSLEQGGGYTF.

CDR3 residues: CASGSRSSAGPYSTDTQYF. The DNA of the CDR3 is TGTGCTAGTGGTTCGCGGTCATCGGCAGGGCCCTATAGCACAGATACGCAGTATTTT. The rearrangement uses TRBV12-5 and TRBJ2-3, with D perhaps TRBD1 (5 bases). V was pared by 4 bases and J by 0 bases, with 23 bases between. From germline, CDR1 is LGHNT and CDR2 FRNRAP. This CDR3 has 19 residues.

The rearrangement links TRBV5-1 to TRBJ2-5; TRBD1 matches at 10 bases. The J segment lost 2 bases and the V segment lost 7 bases, leaving 8 bases of the junction unmatched. Germline V gives CDR1 SGHRS, CDR2 YFSETQ. This CDR3 spans 15 amino acids. The CDR3 DNA sequence: TGCGCCAGCTGGGAGACAGGGGGCCGGCAAGAGACCCAGTACTTC. Protein sequence: CASWETGGRQETQYF.

The J gene is TRBJ2-1, the V gene TRBV5-1; 10 bases line up with TRBD2. Germline CDR1 and CDR2: SGHRS and YFSETQ. V was clipped by 8 bases and J by 8 bases; unmatched bases: 10. This CDR3 is 14 amino acids long. The CDR3 loop is CASLSGGAADEQFF. The CDR3, as DNA: TGCGCCAGTCTGAGCGGGGGGGCCGCTGATGAGCAGTTCTTC.

The CDR3 spells CASSVDLSLTGELFF. As DNA, the CDR3 is TGTGCCAGCAGCGTAGATCTGTCCCTCACCGGGGAGCTGTTTTTT. The V gene is TRBV9, the J gene TRBJ2-2; D is unclear. Germline CDR1 SGDLS, CDR2 YYNGEE. V was clipped by 0 bases and J by 4 bases, with 10 bases between them. This CDR3 contains 15 residues.

This sequence joins TRBV27 and TRBJ1-1, with D possibly TRBD1 on 5 matching bases. Trimming took 2 bases from V and 5 from J, leaving 18 bases between them. The CDR3 sequence is 16 residues long. Germline values: CDR1 MNHEY, CDR2 SMNVEV (reference sequence). The CDR3 bases are TGTGCCAGCAGTTTAAGAGGGACTCCACCCGGGACTGAAGCTTTCTTT. Its translation is CASSLRGTPPGTEAFF.

This clone was detected once. This sequence joins TRBV11-3 and TRBJ2-5; weak D call: TRBD2 (5 bases). The V and J ends lost 5 bases and 5 bases respectively, with 12 bases between them. The CDR3 is 13 amino acids. Germline V gives CDR1 SGHNT, CDR2 YENEEA. The CDR3 loop is CASSRDRGETQYF. CDR3 in DNA: TGTGCCAGCAGCCGCGATCGGGGTGAGACCCAGTACTTC.

The chain carries TRBV28 and TRBJ2-7; TRBD1 aligns across 7 bases. Germline V lookup: CDR1 MDHEN, CDR2 SYDVKM. This CDR3 has 14 amino acids. Trimming took 5 bases from V and 1 from J; bases not matched to a gene: 5. This CDR3 is CASSRTGDSYEQYF. The CDR3 DNA sequence: TGTGCCAGCAGTCGGACAGGAGATTCCTACGAGCAGTACTTC. Full variable domain (rest looked up from reference TRBV28 and TRBJ2-7): DVKVTQSSRYLVKRTGEKVFLECVQDMDHENMFWYRQDPGLGLRLIYFSYDVKMKEKGDIPEGYSVSREKKERFSLILESASTNQTSMYLCASSRTGDSYEQYFGPGTRLTVT.

The genes are TRBV7-2 and TRBJ2-1, with 8 bases lining up with TRBD2. The germline V gene has CDR1 SGHTA and CDR2 FQGNSA. Trimming cost V 6 bases and J 1 base; bases outside gene matches: 8. CDR3 length equals 16 residues. The CDR3 loop is CASSSLAGQSYNEQFF. The CDR3 nucleotides read TGTGCCAGCAGTTCTTTAGCGGGGCAATCCTACAATGAGCAGTTCTTC.

The genes are TRBV29-1 and TRBJ2-7; a possible D gene is TRBD2 (5 bases). Germline V gives CDR1 SQVTM, CDR2 ANQGSEA. V was trimmed by 3 bases and J by 7 bases, leaving 13 bases between them. The CDR3 loop spans 12 amino acids. The CDR3 nucleotides read TGCAGCGTTGATAAACCGGGATGGGAGCAGTACTTC. Protein: CSVDKPGWEQYF.

The genes are TRBV28 and TRBJ2-5; maybe TRBD1 (6 bases). The V and J ends lost 6 bases and 5 bases respectively, with 16 bases between them. This CDR3 contains 14 residues. Germline V gene data show CDR1 as MDHEN and CDR2 as SYDVKM. The CDR3 loop is CASRRDTLGETQYF. CDR3 DNA sequence: TGTGCCAGCAGAAGGGACACTTTGGGGGAGACCCAGTACTTC. Using reference TRBV28 and TRBJ2-5 for the parts outside the CDR3, the full variable domain is DVKVTQSSRYLVKRTGEKVFLECVQDMDHENMFWYRQDPGLGLRLIYFSYDVKMKEKGDIPEGYSVSREKKERFSLILESASTNQTSMYLCASRRDTLGETQYFGPGTRLLVL.

V gene TRBV7-9 combines with J gene TRBJ2-2; 10 bases align to TRBD2. The CDR3 has 18 amino acids. From germline, CDR1 is SEHNR and CDR2 FQNEAQ (reference sequence). Germline trimming cut 5 bases from V and 0 bases from J; bases unmatched to any gene: 9. CDR3 residues: CASSPGLAGVTNTGELFF. CDR3 in DNA: TGTGCCAGCAGCCCCGGTCTAGCGGGGGTAACGAACACCGGGGAGCTGTTTTTT.

This chain connects TRBV11-2 to TRBJ2-7, with a possible D match to TRBD2 (6 bases). Germline loops: CDR1 SGHAT, CDR2 FQNNGV. CDR3 length: 16 amino acids. Trimming took 3 bases from V and 6 from J, leaving 21 bases between them. The CDR3: CASSFLGAGRSSEQYF. The CDR3 DNA is TGTGCCAGCAGCTTTTTAGGTGCAGGGAGGAGCTCCGAGCAGTACTTC.

As concerns this clone: The junction shows a germline mismatch at one end, possibly a read error. The rearrangement joins TRBV6-1 to TRBJ2-4; possibly TRBD2 for D (7 bases). Germline CDR1 MNHNS, CDR2 SASEGT. This CDR3 is built from 17 residues. The CDR3 DNA sequence: TGTGCCATCAGTGAGTATGGCGGGGGACAAGCCAAAAACATTCAGTACTTC. It codes for CAISEYGGGQAKNIQYF.

The V call is TRBV4-3, the J call TRBJ2-3, with D unclear. Deletions cut 0 bases from V and 7 bases from J, with 8 bases between. Germline loops: CDR1 LGHNA, CDR2 YSLEER. The CDR3 spans 13 residues. CDR3 sequence (DNA): TGCGCCAGCAGCCAAGAAGCCCGCAATACGCAGTATTTT. Its translation: CASSQEARNTQYF.